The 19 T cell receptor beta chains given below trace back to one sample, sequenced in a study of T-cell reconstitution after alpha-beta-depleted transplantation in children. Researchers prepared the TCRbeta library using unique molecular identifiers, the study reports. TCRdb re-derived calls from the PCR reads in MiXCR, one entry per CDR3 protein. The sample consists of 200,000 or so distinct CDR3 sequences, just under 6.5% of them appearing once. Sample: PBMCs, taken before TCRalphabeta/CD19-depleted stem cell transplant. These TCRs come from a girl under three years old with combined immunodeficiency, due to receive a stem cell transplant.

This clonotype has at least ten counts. The CDR3 region is CASSHRRETQYF. The CDR3, as DNA: TGCGCCAGCAGCCACCGAAGGGAGACCCAGTACTTC. The chain joins TRBV4-1 to TRBJ2-5; D is ambiguous. This CDR3 comprises 12 residues. Germline-derived CDR1 and CDR2 are MGHRA and YSYEKL. The V gene lost 3 bases and the J gene lost 5 bases, with 7 bases spanning the gap.

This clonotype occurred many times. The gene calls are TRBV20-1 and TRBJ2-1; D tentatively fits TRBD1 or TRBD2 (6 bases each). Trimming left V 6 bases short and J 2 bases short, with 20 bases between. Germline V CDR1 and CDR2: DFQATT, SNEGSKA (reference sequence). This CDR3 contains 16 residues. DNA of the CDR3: TGCAGTGCGGGGGGCTCGGACGTAGGGCCCTACAATGAGCAGTTCTTC. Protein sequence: CSAGGSDVGPYNEQFF.

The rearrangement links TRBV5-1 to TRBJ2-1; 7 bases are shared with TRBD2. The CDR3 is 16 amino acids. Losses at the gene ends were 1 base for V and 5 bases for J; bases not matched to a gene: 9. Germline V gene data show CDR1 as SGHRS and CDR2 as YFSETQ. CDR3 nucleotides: TGCGCCAGCAGCTTGACCAGCGGGGTAGGGGACAATGAGCAGTTCTTC. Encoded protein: CASSLTSGVGDNEQFF.

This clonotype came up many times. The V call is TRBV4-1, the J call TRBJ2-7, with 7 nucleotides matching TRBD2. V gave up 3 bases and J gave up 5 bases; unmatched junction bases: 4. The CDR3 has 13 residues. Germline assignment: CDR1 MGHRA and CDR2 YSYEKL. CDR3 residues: CASSHAGDDEQYF. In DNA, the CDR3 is TGCGCCAGCAGCCACGCGGGAGACGACGAGCAGTACTTC.

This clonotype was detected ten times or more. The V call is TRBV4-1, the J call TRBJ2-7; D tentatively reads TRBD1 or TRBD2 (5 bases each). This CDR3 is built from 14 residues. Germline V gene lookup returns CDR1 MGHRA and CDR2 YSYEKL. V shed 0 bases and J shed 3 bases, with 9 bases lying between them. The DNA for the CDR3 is TGCGCCAGCAGCCAAGAGAGAGGGGTCTACGAGCAGTACTTC. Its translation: CASSQERGVYEQYF.

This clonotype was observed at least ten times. The DNA for the CDR3 is TGCAGTGCTAGAGCCTCAGCTCGGTGGACAGGGGACGATTCACCCCTCCACTTT. This codes for CSARASARWTGDDSPLHF. The chain joins TRBV20-1 to TRBJ1-6; TRBD1 matches at 9 bases. Germline-derived CDR1 and CDR2 are DFQATT and SNEGSKA (reference sequence). J gave up 8 bases and V 1 base, and 15 bases lay outside the gene matches. The CDR3 sequence is 18 residues long.

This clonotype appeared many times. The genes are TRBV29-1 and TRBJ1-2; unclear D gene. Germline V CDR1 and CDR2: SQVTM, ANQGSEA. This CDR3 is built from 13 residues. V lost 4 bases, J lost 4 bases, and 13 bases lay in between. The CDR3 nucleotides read TGCAGCGTTGCGGTGGACGGTGCCTATGGCTACACCTTC. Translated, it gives CSVAVDGAYGYTF.

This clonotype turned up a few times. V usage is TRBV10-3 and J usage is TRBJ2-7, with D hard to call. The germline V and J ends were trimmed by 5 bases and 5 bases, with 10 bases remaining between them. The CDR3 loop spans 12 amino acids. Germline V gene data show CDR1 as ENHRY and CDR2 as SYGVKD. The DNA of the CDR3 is TGTGCCATCAGTACAGATGTCCACGAGCAGTACTTC. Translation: CAISTDVHEQYF.

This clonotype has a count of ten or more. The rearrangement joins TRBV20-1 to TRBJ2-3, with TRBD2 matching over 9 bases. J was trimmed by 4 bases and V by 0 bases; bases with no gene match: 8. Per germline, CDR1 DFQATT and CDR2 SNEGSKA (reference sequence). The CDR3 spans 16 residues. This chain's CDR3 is CSARDVSSGGPDTQYF. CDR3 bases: TGCAGTGCTAGAGATGTTAGCAGCGGGGGGCCAGATACGCAGTATTTT.

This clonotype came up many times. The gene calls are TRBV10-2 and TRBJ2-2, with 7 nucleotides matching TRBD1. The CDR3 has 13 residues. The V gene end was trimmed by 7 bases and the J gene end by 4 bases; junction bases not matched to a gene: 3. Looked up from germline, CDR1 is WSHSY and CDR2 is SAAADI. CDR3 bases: TGCGCCAGCAAGGGGGCAGCCACCGGGGAGCTGTTTTTT. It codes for CASKGAATGELFF.

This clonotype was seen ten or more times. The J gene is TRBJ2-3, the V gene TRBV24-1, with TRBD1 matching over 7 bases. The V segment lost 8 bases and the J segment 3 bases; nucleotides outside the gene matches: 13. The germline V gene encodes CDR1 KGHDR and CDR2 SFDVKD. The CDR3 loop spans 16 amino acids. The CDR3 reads CATTHSPGTDTDTQYF. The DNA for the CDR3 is TGTGCCACCACCCATTCCCCCGGGACAGATACAGATACGCAGTATTTT.

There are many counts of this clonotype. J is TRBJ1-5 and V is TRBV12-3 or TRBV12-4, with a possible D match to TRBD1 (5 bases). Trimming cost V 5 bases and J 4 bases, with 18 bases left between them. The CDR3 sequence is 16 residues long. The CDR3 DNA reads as TGTGCCAGCAGTCCGGGACCCCCTGGAACAAATCAGCCCCAGCATTTT. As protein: CASSPGPPGTNQPQHF.

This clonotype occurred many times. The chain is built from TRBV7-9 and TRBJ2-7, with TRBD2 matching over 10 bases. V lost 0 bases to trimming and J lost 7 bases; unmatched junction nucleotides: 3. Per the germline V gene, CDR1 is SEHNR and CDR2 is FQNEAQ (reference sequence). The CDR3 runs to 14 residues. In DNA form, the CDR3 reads TGTGCCAGCAGCTTAGCCCTGACTAGCGGGGAGCAGTACTTC. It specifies CASSLALTSGEQYF.

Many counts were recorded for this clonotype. CDR3 region: CSVQRENTGELFF. The CDR3 DNA is TGCAGCGTTCAGCGGGAGAACACCGGGGAGCTGTTTTTT. This rearrangement joins TRBV29-1 to TRBJ2-2; 7 nucleotides align to TRBD2. V gave up 5 bases and J gave up 1 base; unmatched junction bases: 1. CDR1 is SQVTM, CDR2 ANQGSEA, per germline. The CDR3 runs 13 residues.

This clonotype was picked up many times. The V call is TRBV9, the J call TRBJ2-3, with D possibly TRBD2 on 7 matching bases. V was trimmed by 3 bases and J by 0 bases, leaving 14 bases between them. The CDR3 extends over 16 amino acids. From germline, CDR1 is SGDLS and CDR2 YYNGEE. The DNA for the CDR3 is TGTGCCAGCAGCGAGAAACGGGGGGCCAGCACAGATACGCAGTATTTT. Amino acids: CASSEKRGASTDTQYF.

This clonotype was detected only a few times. CDR3 coding DNA: TGCGCCAGCAGCCAAGGACAGGGTGGCCAAGAGACCCAGTACTTC. Encoded protein: CASSQGQGGQETQYF. The chain couples TRBV4-3 to TRBJ2-5; 7 nucleotides line up with TRBD1. Per germline, CDR1 LGHNA and CDR2 YSLEER. This CDR3 spans 15 amino acids. With 1 base clipped from V and 1 base from J, the junction kept 3 bases outside the gene matches.

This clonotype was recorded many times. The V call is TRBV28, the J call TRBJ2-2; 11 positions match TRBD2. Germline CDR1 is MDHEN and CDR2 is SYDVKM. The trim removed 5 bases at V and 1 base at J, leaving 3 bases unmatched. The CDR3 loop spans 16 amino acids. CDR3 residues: CASSDSGRGNTGELFF. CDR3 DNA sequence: TGTGCCAGCAGTGATAGCGGGAGGGGGAACACCGGGGAGCTGTTTTTT.

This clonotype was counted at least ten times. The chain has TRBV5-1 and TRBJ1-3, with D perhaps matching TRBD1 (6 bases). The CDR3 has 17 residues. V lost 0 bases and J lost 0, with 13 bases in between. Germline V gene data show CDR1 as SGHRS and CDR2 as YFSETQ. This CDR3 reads CASSLDRDLFSGNTIYF. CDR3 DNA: TGCGCCAGCAGCTTGGACAGGGACCTTTTCTCTGGAAACACCATATATTTT.

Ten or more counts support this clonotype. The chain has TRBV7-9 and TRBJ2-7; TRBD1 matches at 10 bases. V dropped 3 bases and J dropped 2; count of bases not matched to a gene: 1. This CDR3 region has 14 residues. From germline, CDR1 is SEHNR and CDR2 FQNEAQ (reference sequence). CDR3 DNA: TGTGCCAGCAGCTTCGGGACAGGGGCCTACGAGCAGTACTTC. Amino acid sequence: CASSFGTGAYEQYF.